This T cell receptor (beta chain) was found in a study of siplizumab effects on memory and regulatory T cells. Whole-study results and caveats: With siplizumab, mappable alloreactive CD4+ clones averaged roughly 72% Treg-derived, versus more than 25% in controls. Of the alloreactive clones, only a minor fraction mapped to unstimulated subsets. Suppressive capability of dividing Tregs from siplizumab cultures went unverified. Naive T cells appeared more diverse than memory cells and seemed to be major alloresponse contributors.

Points on this clone: Its cognate antigen is unknown.

CDR3 length: 16 residues. Germline V gene data show CDR1 as LNHNV and CDR2 as YYDKDF (reference sequence). J gave up 4 bases and V 5 bases, and 9 bases lay outside the gene matches. The data were produced by immunoSEQ multiplex PCR, yet TCRdb's version contains in-frame clones alone and is incomplete. The sample has about 50,000 clones, nearly 95% seen once. The chain joins TRBV15 to TRBJ1-3; 9 positions agree with TRBD1. Sample: CD8+ T cells sorted from blood. The receptor's source is a human donor in good health. The CDR3 DNA reads as TGTGCCACCAGCGAACGGACAGGGGCGCACGGAAACACCATATATTTT. It translates to CATSERTGAHGNTIYF.